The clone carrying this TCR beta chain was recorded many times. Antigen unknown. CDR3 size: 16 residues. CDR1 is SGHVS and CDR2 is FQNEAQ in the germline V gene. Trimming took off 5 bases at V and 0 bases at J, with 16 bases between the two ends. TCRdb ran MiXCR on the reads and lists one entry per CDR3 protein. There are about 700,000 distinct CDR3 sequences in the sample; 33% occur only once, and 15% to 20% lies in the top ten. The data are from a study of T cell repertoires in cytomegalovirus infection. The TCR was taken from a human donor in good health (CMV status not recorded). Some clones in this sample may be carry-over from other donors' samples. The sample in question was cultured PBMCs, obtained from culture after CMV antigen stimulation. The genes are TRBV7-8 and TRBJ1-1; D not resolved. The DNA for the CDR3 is TGTGCCAGCAGCCCCTTCGGAGGAGGCCTGAACACTGAAGCTTTCTTT. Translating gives CASSPFGGGLNTEAFF.